This T cell receptor (beta chain) was recorded in a study of T cell changes during pregnancy in multiple sclerosis. The CDR3 consists of 16 residues. Trimming at V came to 7 bases and at J to 6 bases, leaving 14 bases not matched to a gene. Germline V CDR1 and CDR2: SGHTA, FQGNSA. Profiling relied on immunoSEQ multiplex PCR, and the TCRdb table lists in-frame clones only, not all of them. The data hold tens of thousands of clones, with 92% observed a single time. The chain has TRBV7-2 and TRBJ2-4; the match to TRBD1 covers 8 bases. The sequence derives from a female donor with multiple sclerosis, enrolled in a pregnancy study. The source material was peripheral blood, sampled in the first trimester of pregnancy. The CDR3 is CASTLSHDRGRNIQYF. The CDR3 DNA reads as TGTGCCAGCACCCTCTCACACGACAGGGGTAGAAACATTCAGTACTTC.